The text below deals with one TCR beta chain. What it recognizes is unknown. Time point in this sample: cycle 4 day 1 (C4D1), after 5 to 7 weeks of nivolumab. The patients all showed relapse after autologous stem cell transplantation, while their brentuximab vedotin exposure varied. Patients reached a best response of complete response, partial response or progressive disease. This CDR3 has 16 amino acids. The V and J ends lost 1 base and 3 bases respectively, with 13 bases between them. Germline assignment: CDR1 SGHNT and CDR2 YENEEA. The method was immunoSEQ multiplex PCR; TCRdb's version includes in-frame clones alone and lacks a portion of them. The profile shows over 60,000 clones, 91% of them singletons. This record comes from a study of PD-1 blockade in classical Hodgkin lymphoma. Study details: Nivolumab dosed at 3 mg/kg went to patients intravenously every 2 weeks. Points from the study as a whole: Patients who initiated nivolumab within 1 year of ASCT were excluded.

The source was peripheral blood mononuclear cells (PBMCs), collected before the fourth cycle of nivolumab. The clonotype comes from a human donor with classical Hodgkin lymphoma. V gene TRBV11-3 combines with J gene TRBJ2-1, with TRBD2 as a possible D gene (6 bases). CDR3 loop: CASSLGWGELYNEQFF. CDR3 DNA: TGTGCCAGCAGCTTAGGGTGGGGGGAGCTCTACAATGAGCAGTTCTTC.